The present TCR beta chain was sequenced within a study of shared clonotypes between healthy human individuals. It was CD45RO-negative cells, positively selected for CCR7, that made up naive CD8 cells, with terminally differentiated effector memory CD45RA+ cells excluded. Those who donated, Caucasian adults without exception, all lived in Nashville, Tennessee. The CDR3 sequence is 16 residues long. The ends were cut back, 3 bases at V and 2 bases at J, with 14 bases in the middle. Germline values: CDR1 SGHDN, CDR2 FVKESK. As concerns this clone: As yet, its antigen is unknown.

Deep-level running was used for the assay. Here immunoSEQ multiplex PCR was the method, and the copy in TCRdb shows in-frame clones only, minus some. The data contain about 2,100,000 clones, 85% to 95% of them singletons. The study's findings and limits: Clonotype sharing across a few donors was observed for 4% to 6.5% of naive CD4 clonotypes. Only blood was sampled; tissue repertoires likely differ.

The receptor's source is a man younger than 30 in good health. Some clones in this sample may be carry-over from other donors' samples. The chain carries TRBV14 and TRBJ2-1; possibly TRBD1 or TRBD2 for D (5 bases each). The sample taken for sequencing was naive CD8+ T cells from PBMCs. The CDR3 loop reads CASSHIRDQAYNEQFF. In DNA, the CDR3 is TGTGCCAGCAGCCATATCCGGGACCAAGCCTACAATGAGCAGTTCTTC.